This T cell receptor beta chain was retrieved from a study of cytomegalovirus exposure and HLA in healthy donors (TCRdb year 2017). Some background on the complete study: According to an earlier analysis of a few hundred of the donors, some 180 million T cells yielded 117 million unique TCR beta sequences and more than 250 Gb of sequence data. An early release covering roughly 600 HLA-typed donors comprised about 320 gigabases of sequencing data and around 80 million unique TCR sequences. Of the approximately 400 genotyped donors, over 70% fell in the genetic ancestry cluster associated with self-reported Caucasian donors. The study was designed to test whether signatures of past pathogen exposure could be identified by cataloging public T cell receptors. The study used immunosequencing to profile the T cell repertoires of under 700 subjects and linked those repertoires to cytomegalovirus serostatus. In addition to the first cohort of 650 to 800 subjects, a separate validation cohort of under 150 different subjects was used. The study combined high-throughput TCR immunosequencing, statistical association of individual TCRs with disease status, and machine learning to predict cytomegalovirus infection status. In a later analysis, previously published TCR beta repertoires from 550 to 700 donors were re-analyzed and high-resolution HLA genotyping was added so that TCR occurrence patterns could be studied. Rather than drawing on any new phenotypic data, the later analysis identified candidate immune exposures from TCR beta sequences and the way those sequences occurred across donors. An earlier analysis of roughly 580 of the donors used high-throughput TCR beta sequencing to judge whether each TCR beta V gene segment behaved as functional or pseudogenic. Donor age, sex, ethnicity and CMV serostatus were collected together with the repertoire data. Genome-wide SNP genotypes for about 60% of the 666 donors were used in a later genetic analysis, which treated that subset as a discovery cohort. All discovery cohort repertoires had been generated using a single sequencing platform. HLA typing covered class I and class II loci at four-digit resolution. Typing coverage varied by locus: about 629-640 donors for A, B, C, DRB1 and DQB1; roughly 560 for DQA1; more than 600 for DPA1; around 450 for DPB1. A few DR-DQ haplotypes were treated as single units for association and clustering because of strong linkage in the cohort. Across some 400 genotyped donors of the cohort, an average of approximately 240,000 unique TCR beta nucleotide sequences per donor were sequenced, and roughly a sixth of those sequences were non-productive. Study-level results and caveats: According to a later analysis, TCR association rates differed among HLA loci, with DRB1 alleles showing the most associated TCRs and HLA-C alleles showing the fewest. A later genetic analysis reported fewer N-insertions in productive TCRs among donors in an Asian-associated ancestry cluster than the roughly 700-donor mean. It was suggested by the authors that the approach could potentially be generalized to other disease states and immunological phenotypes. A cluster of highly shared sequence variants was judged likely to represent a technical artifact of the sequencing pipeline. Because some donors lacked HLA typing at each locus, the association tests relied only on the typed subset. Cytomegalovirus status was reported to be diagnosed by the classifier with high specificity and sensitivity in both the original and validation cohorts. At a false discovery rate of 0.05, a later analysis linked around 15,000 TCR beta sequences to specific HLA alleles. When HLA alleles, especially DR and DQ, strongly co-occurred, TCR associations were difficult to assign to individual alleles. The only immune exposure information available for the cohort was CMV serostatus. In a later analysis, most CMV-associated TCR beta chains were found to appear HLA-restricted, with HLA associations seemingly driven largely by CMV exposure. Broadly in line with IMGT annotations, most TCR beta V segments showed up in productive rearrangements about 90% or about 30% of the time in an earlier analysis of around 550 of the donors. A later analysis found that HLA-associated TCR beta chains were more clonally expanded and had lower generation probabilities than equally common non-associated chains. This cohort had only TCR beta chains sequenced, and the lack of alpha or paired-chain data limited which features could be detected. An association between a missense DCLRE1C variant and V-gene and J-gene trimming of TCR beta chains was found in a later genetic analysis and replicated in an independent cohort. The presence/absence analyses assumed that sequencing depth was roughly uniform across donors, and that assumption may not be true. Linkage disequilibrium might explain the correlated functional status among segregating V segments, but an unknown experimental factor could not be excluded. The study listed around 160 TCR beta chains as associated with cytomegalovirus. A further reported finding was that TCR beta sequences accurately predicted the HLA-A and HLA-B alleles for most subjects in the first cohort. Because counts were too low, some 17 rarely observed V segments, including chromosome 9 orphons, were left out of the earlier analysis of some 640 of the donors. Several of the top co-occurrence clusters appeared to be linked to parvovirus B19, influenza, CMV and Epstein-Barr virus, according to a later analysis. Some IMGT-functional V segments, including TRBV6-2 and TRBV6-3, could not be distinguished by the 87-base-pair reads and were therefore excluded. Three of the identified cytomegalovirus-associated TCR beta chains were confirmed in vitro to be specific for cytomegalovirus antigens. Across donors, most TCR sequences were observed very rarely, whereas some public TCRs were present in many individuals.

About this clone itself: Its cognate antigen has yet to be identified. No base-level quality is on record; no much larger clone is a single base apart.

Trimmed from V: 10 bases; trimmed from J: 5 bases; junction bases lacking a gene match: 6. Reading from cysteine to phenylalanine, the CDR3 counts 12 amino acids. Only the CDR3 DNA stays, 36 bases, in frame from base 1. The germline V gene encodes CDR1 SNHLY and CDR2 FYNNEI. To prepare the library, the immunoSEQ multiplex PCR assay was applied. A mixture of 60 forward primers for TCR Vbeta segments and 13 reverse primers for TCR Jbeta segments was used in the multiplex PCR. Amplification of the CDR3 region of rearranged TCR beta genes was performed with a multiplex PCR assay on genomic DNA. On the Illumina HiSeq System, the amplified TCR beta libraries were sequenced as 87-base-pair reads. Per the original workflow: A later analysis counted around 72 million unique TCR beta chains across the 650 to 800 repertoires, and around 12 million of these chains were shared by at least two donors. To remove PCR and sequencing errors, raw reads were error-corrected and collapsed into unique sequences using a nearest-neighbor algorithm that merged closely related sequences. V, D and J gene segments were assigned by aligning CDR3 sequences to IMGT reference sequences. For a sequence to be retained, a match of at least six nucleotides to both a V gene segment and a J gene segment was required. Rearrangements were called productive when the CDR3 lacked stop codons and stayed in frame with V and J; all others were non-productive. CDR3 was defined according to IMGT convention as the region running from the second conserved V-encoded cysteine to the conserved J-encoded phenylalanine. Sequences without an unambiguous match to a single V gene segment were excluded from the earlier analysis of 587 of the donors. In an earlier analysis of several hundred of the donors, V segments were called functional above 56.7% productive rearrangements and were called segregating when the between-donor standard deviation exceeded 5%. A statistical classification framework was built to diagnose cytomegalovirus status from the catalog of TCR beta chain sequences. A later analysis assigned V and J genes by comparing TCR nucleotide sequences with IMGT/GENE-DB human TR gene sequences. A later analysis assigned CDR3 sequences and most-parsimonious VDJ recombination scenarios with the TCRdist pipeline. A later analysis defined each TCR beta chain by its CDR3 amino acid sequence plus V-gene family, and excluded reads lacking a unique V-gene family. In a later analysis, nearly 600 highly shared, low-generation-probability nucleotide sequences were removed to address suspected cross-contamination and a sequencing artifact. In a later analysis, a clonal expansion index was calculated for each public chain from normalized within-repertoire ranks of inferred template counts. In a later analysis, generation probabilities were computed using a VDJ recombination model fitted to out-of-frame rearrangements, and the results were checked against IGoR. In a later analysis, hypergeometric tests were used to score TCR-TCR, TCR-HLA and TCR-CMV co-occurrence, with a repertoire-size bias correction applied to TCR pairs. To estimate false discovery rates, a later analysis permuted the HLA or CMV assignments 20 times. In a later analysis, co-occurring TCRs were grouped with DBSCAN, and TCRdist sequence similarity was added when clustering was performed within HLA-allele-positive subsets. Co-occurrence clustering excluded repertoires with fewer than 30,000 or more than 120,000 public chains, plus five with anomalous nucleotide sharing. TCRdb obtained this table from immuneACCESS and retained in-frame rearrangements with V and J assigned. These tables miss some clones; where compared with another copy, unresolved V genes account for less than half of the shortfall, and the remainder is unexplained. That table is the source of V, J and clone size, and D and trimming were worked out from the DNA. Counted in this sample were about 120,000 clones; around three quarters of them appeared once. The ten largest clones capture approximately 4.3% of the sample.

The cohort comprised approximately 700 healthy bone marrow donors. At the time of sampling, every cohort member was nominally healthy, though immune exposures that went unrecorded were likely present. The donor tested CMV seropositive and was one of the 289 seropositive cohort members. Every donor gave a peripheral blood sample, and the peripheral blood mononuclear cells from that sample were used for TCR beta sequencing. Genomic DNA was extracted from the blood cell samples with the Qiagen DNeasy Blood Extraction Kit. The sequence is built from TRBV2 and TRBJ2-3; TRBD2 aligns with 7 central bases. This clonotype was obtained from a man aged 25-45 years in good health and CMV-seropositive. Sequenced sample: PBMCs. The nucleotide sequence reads TGTGCCACCGGACTAGAAAGAGATACGCAGTATTTT. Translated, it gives CATGLERDTQYF.